The clone carrying this T cell receptor beta chain was seen many times. Its specificity is unknown. By quantitative 5'-RACE with molecular barcodes, the TCR beta libraries were made. TCRdb analysed the 5' RACE reads with MiXCR anew, one entry per CDR3 protein. The table shows about 130,000 distinct CDR3 sequences, with 7% to 8% occurring only once. This entry comes from a study of CD8 T cells in ankylosing spondylitis. Overall study findings and caveats: Reported data indicate significant enrichment of disease-linked clones within matched ankylosing spondylitis synovial fluid. Earlier reports found some motif variants in synovial fluid and blood in reactive arthritis. As for the disease-linked clones, they showed a CD8+ phenotype and occurred at relatively low frequencies in peripheral blood.

The CDR3 runs to 14 residues. Germline loops: CDR1 SQVTM, CDR2 ANQGSEA. With 3 bases removed from V and 0 bases from J, the gap between germline ends came to 9 bases. The source is a female donor with ankylosing spondylitis or in good health (not recorded which). The rearrangement links TRBV29-1 to TRBJ1-3; TRBD1 might be the D (6 bases). Sequences were obtained from blood, either unsorted or a sorted T cell fraction (not recorded which). CDR3 in amino acids: CSVEGGLSGNTIYF. DNA of the CDR3: TGCAGCGTTGAGGGGGGCCTCTCTGGAAACACCATATATTTT.